One and the same sample provided the 17 T cell receptor beta chains below, sequenced in a study of cytomegalovirus exposure and HLA in healthy donors. Some clones are missing from TCRdb's copy, which holds only in-frame ones; the method was immunoSEQ multiplex PCR. Of over 200,000 clones in the sample, 90% were seen once. The specimen sequenced was PBMCs. The receptors derive from a woman in her twenties or thirties in good health and CMV-seronegative.

The chain recombines TRBV4-2 with TRBJ2-4, with 8 bases aligning to TRBD1. CDR3 length: 19 residues. With V trimmed by 0 bases and J by 0 bases, 10 bases remained unmatched. Germline CDR1 reads LGHNA; CDR2 reads YNFKEQ. CDR3 nucleotides: TGTGCCAGCAGCCAAGACGGGACAGGACTTATTCTAGCCAAAAACATTCAGTACTTC. The encoded protein is CASSQDGTGLILAKNIQYF.

The chain employs TRBV6-5 and TRBJ1-1, with 11 positions matching TRBD1. V was pared by 2 bases and J by 4 bases, with 6 bases of the junction left unmatched. CDR3 length: 16 residues. The germline CDR1 and CDR2 sequences are MNHEY and SVGAGI. The CDR3 DNA follows: TGTGCCAGCAGTTACGGATTTGGGACAGGGGGCACTGAAGCTTTCTTT. Protein sequence: CASSYGFGTGGTEAFF.

The J gene is TRBJ2-3, the V gene TRBV9; D remains unclear. The CDR3 is 17 residues long. Trimming stripped 4 bases from V and 3 bases from J, with 21 bases between. Germline CDR1 reads SGDLS; CDR2 reads YYNGEE. The CDR3 reads CASSPDGLITFTDTQYF. Here the CDR3 DNA reads TGTGCCAGCAGCCCGGACGGCCTGATCACCTTTACAGATACGCAGTATTTT.

The genes are TRBV14 and TRBJ2-7; 7 bases are a match to TRBD1. Germline-derived CDR1 and CDR2 are SGHDN and FVKESK. The CDR3 spans 14 residues. After removal of 4 bases from V and 4 bases from J, the junction contained 7 bases not matched to a gene. The CDR3 sequence is CASSPTGKGYEQYF. The CDR3 DNA reads TGTGCCAGCAGCCCGACAGGGAAAGGGTACGAGCAGTACTTC. Full variable domain (outside the CDR3, taken from reference TRBV14 and TRBJ2-7): EAGVTQFPSHSVIEKGQTVTLRCDPISGHDNLYWYRRVMGKEIKFLLHFVKESKQDESGMPNNRFLAERTGGTYSTLKVQPAELEDSGVYFCASSPTGKGYEQYFGPGTRLTVT.

This clone was observed once. Other DNA sequences of this sample code for an identical CDR3. The J gene is TRBJ2-1, the V gene TRBV7-9; D may be TRBD2 (6 bases). The V and J ends lost 5 bases and 1 base respectively, with 12 bases between them. Germline V gene data show CDR1 as SEHNR and CDR2 as FQNEAQ (reference sequence). The CDR3 length is 15 residues. The CDR3 region is CASSPTGTSYNEQFF. CDR3 nucleotides: TGTGCCAGCAGCCCCACCGGGACTTCCTACAATGAGCAGTTCTTC.

The chain uses TRBV4-3 and TRBJ2-3; either TRBD1 or TRBD2 may supply D (5 bases each). The length of the CDR3 is 15 residues. Trimming removed 5 bases from V and 0 bases from J, with 12 bases in between. Germline-derived CDR1 and CDR2 are LGHNA and YSLEER. In DNA, the CDR3 is TGCGCCAGCAGCTTGCGCTGGGACAGCACAGATACGCAGTATTTT. Protein product: CASSLRWDSTDTQYF.

This chain links TRBV28 with TRBJ1-1, with D perhaps TRBD1 (5 bases). Germline lookup yields CDR1 MDHEN and CDR2 SYDVKM. V was trimmed by 6 bases and J by 4 bases, leaving 15 bases between them. This CDR3 comprises 14 residues. Here the CDR3 DNA reads TGTGCCAGCAGCTCACGGGGGGTACGCACTGAAGCTTTCTTT. Its translation: CASSSRGVRTEAFF.

The rearrangement links TRBV2 to TRBJ2-3; 8 nucleotides agree with TRBD2. V lost 3 bases and J lost 0; bases outside the gene matches: 2. The CDR3 runs 15 residues. Per germline, CDR1 SNHLY and CDR2 FYNNEI. CDR3 bases: TGTGCCAGCAGTGAGACTAGCGCGAGCACAGATACGCAGTATTTT. This sequence encodes CASSETSASTDTQYF. Full variable domain (missing parts from reference TRBV2 and TRBJ2-3): EPEVTQTPSHQVTQMGQEVILRCVPISNHLYFYWYRQILGQKVEFLVSFYNNEISEKSEIFDDQFSVERPDGSNFTLKIRSTKLEDSAMYFCASSETSASTDTQYFGPGTRLTVL.

This sequence joins TRBV25-1 and TRBJ2-1, with a weak D call TRBD2 (5 bases). The CDR3 sequence is 18 residues long. V was cut by 4 bases and J by 2 bases, with 21 bases left in between. Germline CDR1 reads MGHDK; CDR2 reads SYGVNS. CDR3 protein: CASSVGLSEWEPYNEQFF. The CDR3 nucleotides are TGTGCCAGCAGTGTGGGTCTCTCGGAGTGGGAGCCCTACAATGAGCAGTTCTTC.

V gene TRBV29-1 combines with J gene TRBJ2-7; TRBD2 agrees at 12 bases. The CDR3 has 13 amino acids. The V segment lost 7 bases and the J segment 3 bases; nucleotides outside the gene matches: 4. Germline V gives CDR1 SQVTM, CDR2 ANQGSEA. The CDR3 nucleotides are TGCAGCGCTACGACTAGCGGGAGCTACGAGCAGTACTTC. Encoded protein: CSATTSGSYEQYF.

The V and J genes are TRBV14 and TRBJ2-1, with 10 bases identical to TRBD2. The CDR3 spans 16 residues. The germline V gene encodes CDR1 SGHDN and CDR2 FVKESK. V dropped 1 base and J dropped 12; count of bases not matched to a gene: 12. The CDR3 region has the DNA TGTGCCAGCAGCCAAGTTAGGACTAGCGGCCTTCCGAGGCAGTTCTTC. This sequence encodes CASSQVRTSGLPRQFF. The variable domain in full, with the rest retrieved from reference TRBV14 and TRBJ2-1, is EAGVTQFPSHSVIEKGQTVTLRCDPISGHDNLYWYRRVMGKEIKFLLHFVKESKQDESGMPNNRFLAERTGGTYSTLKVQPAELEDSGVYFCASSQVRTSGLPRQFFGPGTRLTVL.

This clone appeared a single time. CDR3 region: CASSPYSGRAGETQYF. In DNA form, the CDR3 reads TGTGCCAGCAGCCCCTATAGCGGGAGGGCCGGGGAGACCCAGTACTTC. The gene calls are TRBV13 and TRBJ2-5; 11 bases map to TRBD2. Germline values: CDR1 PRHDT, CDR2 FYEKMQ (reference sequence). The trim removed 5 bases at V and 5 bases at J, leaving 10 bases unmatched. The CDR3 consists of 16 residues.

This chain links TRBV6-1 with TRBJ2-2; D perhaps matches TRBD1 (8 bases). The germline V gene encodes CDR1 MNHNS and CDR2 SASEGT. The V and J ends lost 6 bases and 9 bases respectively, with 17 bases between them. The CDR3 loop spans 14 amino acids. The CDR3: CASSPQGGRWELFF. In nucleotides, the CDR3 is TGTGCCAGCAGCCCACAGGGGGGGCGATGGGAGCTGTTTTTT.

The rearrangement uses TRBV7-6 and TRBJ1-1; D not resolved. V lost 4 bases to trimming and J lost 8 bases, with 14 bases between them. This CDR3 is built from 13 residues. Germline loops: CDR1 SGHVS, CDR2 FNYEAQ. This chain's CDR3 is CASSSGLNFEAFF. The CDR3 coding sequence is TGTGCCAGCAGCTCAGGACTGAATTTCGAAGCTTTCTTT. The full variable domain, in which reference TRBV7-6 and TRBJ1-1 provide the parts outside the CDR3, is GAGVSQSPRYKVTKRGQDVALRCDPISGHVSLYWYRQALGQGPEFLTYFNYEAQQDKSGLPNDRFSAERPEGSISTLTIQRTEQRDSAMYRCASSSGLNFEAFFGQGTRLTVV.

This clone was seen just once. The chain is built from TRBV30 and TRBJ2-1, with 9 bases that match TRBD2. The germline V gene encodes CDR1 GTSNPN and CDR2 SVGIG (reference sequence). J lost 7 bases, V lost 3 bases, and 13 bases had no gene match. The CDR3 runs to 16 residues. The CDR3, as DNA: TGTGCCTGGAGCGAGCCGCCGGGACTAGCATCTAATGAGCAGTTCTTC. Protein sequence: CAWSEPPGLASNEQFF. The whole variable domain, filled in from reference TRBV30 and TRBJ2-1, reads SQTIHQWPATLVQPVGSPLSLECTVEGTSNPNLYWYRQAAGRGLQLLFYSVGIGQISSEVPQNLSASRPQDRQFILSSKKLLLSDSGFYLCAWSEPPGLASNEQFFGPGTRLTVL.

CDR3 residues: CASSLKGGQLSSYEQYF. The CDR3 coding sequence is TGTGCCAGCAGCTTAAAAGGGGGACAGTTGAGCTCCTACGAGCAGTACTTC. The chain carries TRBV7-7 and TRBJ2-7; 7 nucleotides match TRBD1. From germline, CDR1 is SSHAT and CDR2 FNYEAQ (reference sequence). The trim removed 2 bases at V and 0 bases at J, leaving 10 bases unmatched. The CDR3 runs to 17 residues.

The rearrangement links TRBV6-5 to TRBJ1-3; TRBD1 matches 12 bases. CDR3 length: 13 amino acids. Germline V CDR1 and CDR2: MNHEY, SVGAGI. V lost 10 bases to trimming and J lost 8 bases; unmatched junction nucleotides: 6. CDR3: CATGTGGEYTIYF. Here the CDR3 DNA reads TGTGCCACCGGGACAGGGGGCGAATACACCATATATTTT.